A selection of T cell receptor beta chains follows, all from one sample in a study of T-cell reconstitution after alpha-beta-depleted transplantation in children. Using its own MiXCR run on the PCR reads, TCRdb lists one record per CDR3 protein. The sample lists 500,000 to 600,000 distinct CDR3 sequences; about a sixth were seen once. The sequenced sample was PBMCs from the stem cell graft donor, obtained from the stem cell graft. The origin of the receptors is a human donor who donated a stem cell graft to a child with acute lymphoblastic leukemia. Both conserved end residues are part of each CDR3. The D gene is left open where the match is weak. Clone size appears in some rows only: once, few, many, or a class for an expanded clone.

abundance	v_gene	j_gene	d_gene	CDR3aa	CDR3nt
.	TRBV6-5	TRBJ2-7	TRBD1	CASSYSVRQGAREQYF	TGTGCCAGCAGTTACTCGGTGCGTCAGGGGGCACGAGAGCAGTACTTC
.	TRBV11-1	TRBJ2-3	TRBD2	CASSPIETSARGVDTQYF	TGTGCCAGCAGCCCGATAGAAACTAGCGCCAGAGGAGTAGATACGCAGTATTTT
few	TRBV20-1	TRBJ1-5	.	CSASGLSYSNQPQHF	TGCAGTGCTTCAGGACTGTCCTATAGCAATCAGCCCCAGCATTTT
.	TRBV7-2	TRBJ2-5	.	CASRNWTTQETQYF	TGTGCCAGCAGAAACTGGACGACGCAAGAGACCCAGTACTTC
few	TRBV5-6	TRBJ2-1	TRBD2	CASSLGSGRARSEQFF	TGTGCCAGCAGCTTAGGTAGCGGGAGGGCCAGGAGTGAGCAGTTCTTC
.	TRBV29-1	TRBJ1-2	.	CSVVRADNSGGYTF	TGCAGCGTTGTACGAGCGGACAACTCGGGTGGCTACACCTTC
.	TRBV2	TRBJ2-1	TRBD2	CASSGLAVSYNEQFF	TGTGCCAGCAGCGGACTAGCGGTTTCCTACAATGAGCAGTTCTTC
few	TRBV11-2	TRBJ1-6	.	CASSLDDRGISPLHF	TGTGCCAGCAGCTTAGACGACAGAGGAATATCACCCCTCCACTTT
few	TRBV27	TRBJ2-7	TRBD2	CGSGLDEQYF	TGTGGTTCGGGACTAGACGAGCAGTACTTC
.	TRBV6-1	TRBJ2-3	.	CASSRDYGGTDTQYF	TGTGCCAGCAGCCGAGATTACGGAGGCACAGATACGCAGTATTTT
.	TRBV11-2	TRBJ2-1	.	CASSPSTGAYNEQFF	TGTGCCAGCAGCCCATCGACAGGTGCCTACAATGAGCAGTTCTTC